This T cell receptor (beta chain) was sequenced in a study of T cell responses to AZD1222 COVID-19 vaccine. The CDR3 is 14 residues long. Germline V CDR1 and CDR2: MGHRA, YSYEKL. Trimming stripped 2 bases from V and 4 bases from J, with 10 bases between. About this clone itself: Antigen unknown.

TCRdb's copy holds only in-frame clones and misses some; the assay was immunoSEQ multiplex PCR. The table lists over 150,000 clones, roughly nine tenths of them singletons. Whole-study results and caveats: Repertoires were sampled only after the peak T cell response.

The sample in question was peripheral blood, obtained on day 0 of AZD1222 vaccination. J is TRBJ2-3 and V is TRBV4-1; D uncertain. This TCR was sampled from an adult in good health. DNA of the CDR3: TGCGCCAGCAGCCAACCCGGATCTCCAGATACGCAGTATTTT. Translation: CASSQPGSPDTQYF.